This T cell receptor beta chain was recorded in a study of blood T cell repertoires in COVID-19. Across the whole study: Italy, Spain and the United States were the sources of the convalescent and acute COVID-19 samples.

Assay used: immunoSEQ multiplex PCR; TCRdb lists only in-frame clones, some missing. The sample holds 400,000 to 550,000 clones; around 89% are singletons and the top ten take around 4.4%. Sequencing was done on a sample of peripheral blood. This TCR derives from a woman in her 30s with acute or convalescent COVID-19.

CDR3 DNA sequence: TGCGCCAGCAGCCAAGTACGGGGGAGCTCCTACAATGAGCAGTTCTTC. Its translation: CASSQVRGSSYNEQFF. J is TRBJ2-1 and V is TRBV4-1, with a weak D call TRBD2 (6 bases). The germline V and J ends were trimmed by 1 base and 0 bases, with 10 bases remaining between them. The CDR3 runs 16 residues. The germline V gene encodes CDR1 MGHRA and CDR2 YSYEKL.